This entry is about one T cell receptor beta chain. This record belongs to a study of Graves' ophthalmopathy and Graves' hyperthyroidism. Amplification targeted the TCR beta CDR3 regions, with RNA transcripts as the source material. HTBI primers primed a first-round RT-PCR, and a second-round multiplex PCR followed. Using its own MiXCR run on the multiplex PCR reads, TCRdb lists one record per CDR3 protein. This sample has around 1,200,000 distinct CDR3 sequences; about 35% occur once, and the top ten carry around 10%. Looked up from germline, CDR1 is DFQATT and CDR2 is SNEGSKA (reference sequence). The ends were cut back, 7 bases at V and 4 bases at J, with 20 bases in the middle. The CDR3 has 14 residues.

V and J are TRBV20-1 and TRBJ2-7; D is unclear. The sequence came from an adult man with Graves' hyperthyroidism. Source material: peripheral blood or thyroid tissue (not recorded which). The CDR3 region has the DNA TGCAGTGTAGTAGTAGGAGATGATCCTTACGAGCAGTACTTC. Encoded protein: CSVVVGDDPYEQYF.